This TCR beta chain was profiled in a study of blood T cell repertoires in COVID-19. Study at large: PBMCs, B-cell-depleted T cells, or T cells were the source of the cDNA or gDNA that made up the material.

The V end was cut by 3 bases, the J end by 1 base, with 21 bases between. This CDR3 region has 18 residues. Germline loops: CDR1 MNHNS, CDR2 SASEGT. The Seattle patients joined while their infection was active and were tracked longitudinally afterward. In its sample, this clone was seen a few times. Sequenced by immunoSEQ multiplex PCR; TCRdb stores in-frame clones only, minus some. Of roughly 280,000 clones in the sample, around 87% were seen once. The material sequenced was peripheral blood. The clonotype was recovered from a woman aged 55-70 years with COVID-19, enrolled during active disease. The V gene is TRBV6-1, the J gene TRBJ1-2; D is undetermined. CDR3 DNA: TGTGCCAGCAGTGATGACGGTTTCAGCGACTCCTTTAACTATGGCTACACCTTC. Protein: CASSDDGFSDSFNYGYTF.